Below are 14 T cell receptor beta chains sequenced from a single sample in a study of sequential checkpoint blockade in melanoma. This sample's treatment: randomized to nivolumab then ipilimumab (arm A) or the reverse (arm B). Libraries were prepared by immunoSEQ multiplex PCR; TCRdb keeps only in-frame clonotypes and omits some of them. The sample comprises 10,000 to 15,000 clones, around two thirds of which are singletons, and over 20% rests with the top ten. Material: CD8+ T cells sorted from blood (inferred from file names), obtained from a patient given nivolumab and ipilimumab in sequence. Receptor source: a human donor with melanoma.

The chain carries TRBV18 and TRBJ2-6, with D perhaps matching TRBD2 (7 bases). CDR1 KGHSH and CDR2 LQKENI come from the germline V gene. Trimming removed 6 bases at V and 0 bases at J, with 18 bases between. CDR3 length: 18 amino acids. The CDR3 DNA follows: TGTGCCAGCTCCCTAACCAGAGGGGGGGGCTCTGGGGCCAACGTCCTGACTTTC. Its protein is CASSLTRGGGSGANVLTF.

This clone was seen a few times. This chain joins TRBV7-9 and TRBJ2-5, with 9 bases that match TRBD1. The CDR3 is 15 amino acids. Trimming at V came to 4 bases and at J to 0 bases, leaving 3 bases not matched to a gene. Looked up from germline, CDR1 is SEHNR and CDR2 is FQNEAQ (reference sequence). The CDR3 spells CASSSRDRDQETQYF. For the CDR3, the DNA is TGTGCCAGCAGCTCGAGGGACAGGGACCAAGAGACCCAGTACTTC.

V gene TRBV30 combines with J gene TRBJ2-5; the match to TRBD2 covers 7 bases. Germline loops: CDR1 GTSNPN, CDR2 SVGIG (reference sequence). V shed 1 base, J shed 5 bases, and the junction held 4 bases outside the gene matches. The CDR3 sequence is 13 residues long. The CDR3 spells CAWSASGVETQYF. The DNA of the CDR3 is TGTGCCTGGAGTGCCAGCGGGGTGGAGACCCAGTACTTC.

This clone was detected only a few times. The V gene is TRBV5-1, the J gene TRBJ2-2; the D gene is possibly TRBD2 (8 bases). CDR1 and CDR2 from the germline V gene are SGHRS and YFSETQ. Trimming removed 7 bases from V and 4 bases from J, with 14 bases in between. This CDR3 is built from 14 residues. This CDR3 is CASRGGQLTGELFF. The CDR3 nucleotides read TGCGCCAGCCGGGGGGGACAGCTCACCGGGGAGCTGTTTTTT.

V is TRBV11-1 and J is TRBJ2-1; D ambiguous. V was clipped by 1 base and J by 7 bases, with 8 bases between them. The CDR3 totals 13 residues. Germline CDR1 is SGHAT and CDR2 is FQDESV (reference sequence). DNA of the CDR3: TGTGCCAGCAGCTTAGGGGCAGCTAATGAGCAGTTCTTC. Its translation is CASSLGAANEQFF.

The chain employs TRBV10-3 and TRBJ2-1, with 13 positions matching TRBD2. The trim removed 6 bases at V and 5 bases at J, leaving 7 bases unmatched. This CDR3 contains 16 residues. CDR1 and CDR2 (germline): ENHRY, SYGVKD. CDR3 coding DNA: TGTGCCATCAGAACGGGACTAGCGGGGCTGGACAATGAGCAGTTCTTC. Translating gives CAIRTGLAGLDNEQFF.

The chain joins TRBV9 to TRBJ2-1; 8 nucleotides align to TRBD1. V shed 0 bases, J shed 8 bases, and the junction held 10 bases outside the gene matches. The CDR3 length is 16 residues. Germline V gives CDR1 SGDLS, CDR2 YYNGEE. CDR3 sequence: CASSVEVQGANDEQFF. CDR3 DNA: TGTGCCAGCAGCGTAGAGGTCCAGGGGGCAAACGATGAGCAGTTCTTC.

V usage is TRBV7-6 and J usage is TRBJ2-7; 7 nucleotides line up with TRBD1. V dropped 5 bases and J dropped 0; count of bases not matched to a gene: 7. The CDR3 runs to 15 residues. Germline loops: CDR1 SGHVS, CDR2 FNYEAQ. DNA of the CDR3: TGTGCCAGCAGCACGACGACAGGGATCTCCTACGAGCAGTACTTC. Amino acid sequence: CASSTTTGISYEQYF.

The sample holds a few counts of this clone. This chain links TRBV27 with TRBJ2-1; TRBD1 is a possible D gene (5 bases). Trimming left V 1 base short and J 5 bases short, with 24 bases between. CDR1 is MNHEY, CDR2 SMNVEV, per germline (reference sequence). This CDR3 spans 19 amino acids. The CDR3 region has the DNA TGTGCCAGCAGTTTATTAACTTCCCTACGGCAGGGATTCCACAATGAGCAGTTCTTC. Its protein is CASSLLTSLRQGFHNEQFF.

This clone was seen once. The chain is built from TRBV2 and TRBJ2-1, with TRBD2 matching 12 bases. Germline-derived CDR1 and CDR2 are SNHLY and FYNNEI. Losses at the gene ends were 10 bases for V and 3 bases for J; bases not matched to a gene: 7. This CDR3 comprises 15 residues. The CDR3 DNA follows: TGTGCCAACAGACTAGCGGGAGACTACTACAATGAGCAGTTCTTC. This gives the protein CANRLAGDYYNEQFF.

The genes are TRBV4-1 and TRBJ2-2; D is ambiguous. The CDR3 contains 15 residues. Germline-derived CDR1 and CDR2 are MGHRA and YSYEKL. Trimming took 0 bases from V and 6 from J, leaving 11 bases between them. The CDR3 DNA reads as TGCGCCAGCAGCCAAGAATACTTCCGGGCCGGGGAGCTGTTTTTT. It codes for CASSQEYFRAGELFF.

The rearrangement links TRBV11-2 to TRBJ2-1; D may be TRBD2 (6 bases). This CDR3 has 14 residues. The V gene lost 6 bases and the J gene lost 0 bases, with 9 bases spanning the gap. From germline, CDR1 is SGHAT and CDR2 FQNNGV. This CDR3 is CASRAGGSYNEQFF. The CDR3, as DNA: TGTGCCAGCAGGGCCGGGGGCTCCTACAATGAGCAGTTCTTC. Variable domain in full (rest from reference TRBV11-2 and TRBJ2-1): EAGVAQSPRYKIIEKRQSVAFWCNPISGHATLYWYQQILGQGPKLLIQFQNNGVVDDSQLPKDRFSAERLKGVDSTLKIQPAKLEDSAVYLCASRAGGSYNEQFFGPGTRLTVL.

The chain has TRBV5-3 and TRBJ1-3; TRBD1 matches at 9 bases. TRBV5-3 is recorded as an ORF, its role being uncertain. V gave up 5 bases and J gave up 3 bases; unmatched junction bases: 15. This CDR3 region has 18 residues. Here the CDR3 DNA reads TGTGCCAGAAGACCGAGGACAGGGGCCACTATAGTTGGAAACACCATATATTTT. Translated: CARRPRTGATIVGNTIYF.

The J gene is TRBJ1-2, the V gene TRBV7-2; 10 bases match TRBD1. The J segment lost 1 base and the V segment lost 5 bases, leaving 13 bases of the junction unmatched. Germline V gives CDR1 SGHTA, CDR2 FQGNSA. The CDR3 contains 18 residues. In DNA, the CDR3 is TGTGCCAGCAGCCCACGTCCCGGGACAGGGGCGCTTAACTATGGCTACACCTTC. Translated, it gives CASSPRPGTGALNYGYTF.